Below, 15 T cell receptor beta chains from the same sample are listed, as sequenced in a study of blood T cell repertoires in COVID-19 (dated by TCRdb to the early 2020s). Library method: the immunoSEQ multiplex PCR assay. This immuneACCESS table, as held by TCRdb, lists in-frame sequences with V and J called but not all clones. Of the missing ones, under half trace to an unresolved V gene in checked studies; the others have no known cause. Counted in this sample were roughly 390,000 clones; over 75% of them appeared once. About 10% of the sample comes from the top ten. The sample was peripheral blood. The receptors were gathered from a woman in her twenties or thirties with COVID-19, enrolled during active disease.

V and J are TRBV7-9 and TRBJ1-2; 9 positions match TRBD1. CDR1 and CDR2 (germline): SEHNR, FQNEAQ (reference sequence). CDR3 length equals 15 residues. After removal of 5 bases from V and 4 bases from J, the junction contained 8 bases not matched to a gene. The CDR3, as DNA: TGTGCCAGCAGCGCCCCGGGACAGGGCCTCTATGGCTACACCTTC. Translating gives CASSAPGQGLYGYTF. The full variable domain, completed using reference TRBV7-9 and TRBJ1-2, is DTGVSQNPRHKITKRGQNVTFRCDPISEHNRLYWYRQTLGQGPEFLTYFQNEAQLEKSRLLSDRFSAERPKGSFSTLEIQRTEQGDSAMYLCASSAPGQGLYGYTFGSGTRLTVV.

The CDR3 spells CASSPEGSMETQYF. CDR3 DNA: TGTGCCAGCTCACCAGAGGGATCGATGGAGACCCAGTACTTC. This chain joins TRBV18 and TRBJ2-5; D is possibly TRBD2 (5 bases). This CDR3 is built from 14 residues. The germline V and J ends were trimmed by 2 bases and 5 bases, with 12 bases remaining between them. From germline, CDR1 is KGHSH and CDR2 LQKENI.

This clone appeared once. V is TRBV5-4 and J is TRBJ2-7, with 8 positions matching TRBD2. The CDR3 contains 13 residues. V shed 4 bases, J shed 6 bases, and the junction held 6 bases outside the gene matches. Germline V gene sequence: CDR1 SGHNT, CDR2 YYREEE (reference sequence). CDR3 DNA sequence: TGTGCCAGCAGCAGGGGGGCGGGAGGCGAGCAGTACTTC. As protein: CASSRGAGGEQYF.

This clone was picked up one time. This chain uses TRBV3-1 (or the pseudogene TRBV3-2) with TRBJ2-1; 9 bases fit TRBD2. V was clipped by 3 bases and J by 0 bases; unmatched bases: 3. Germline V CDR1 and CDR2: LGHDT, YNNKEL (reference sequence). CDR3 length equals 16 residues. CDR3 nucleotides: TGTGCCAGCAGCCAGCTTAGCGGGAGCTCCTACAATGAGCAGTTCTTC. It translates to CASSQLSGSSYNEQFF.

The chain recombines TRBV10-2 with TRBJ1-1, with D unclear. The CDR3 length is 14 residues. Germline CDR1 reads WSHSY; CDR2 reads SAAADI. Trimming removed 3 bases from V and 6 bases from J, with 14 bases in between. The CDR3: CASSDSLAGAEAFF. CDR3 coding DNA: TGCGCCAGCAGTGACTCTCTGGCCGGGGCTGAAGCTTTCTTT.

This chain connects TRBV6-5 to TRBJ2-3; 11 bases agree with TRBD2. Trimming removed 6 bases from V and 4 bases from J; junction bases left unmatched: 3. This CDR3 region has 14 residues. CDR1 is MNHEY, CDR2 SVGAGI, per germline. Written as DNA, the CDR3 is TGTGCCAGCAGGAAACTAGCGGGAGCAGATACGCAGTATTTT. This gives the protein CASRKLAGADTQYF.

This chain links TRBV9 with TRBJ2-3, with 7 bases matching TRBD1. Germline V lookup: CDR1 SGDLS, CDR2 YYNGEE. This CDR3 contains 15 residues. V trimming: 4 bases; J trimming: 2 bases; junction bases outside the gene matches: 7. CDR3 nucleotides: TGTGCCAGCAGCCCCCGACAGGGCCTCACAGATACGCAGTATTTT. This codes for CASSPRQGLTDTQYF.

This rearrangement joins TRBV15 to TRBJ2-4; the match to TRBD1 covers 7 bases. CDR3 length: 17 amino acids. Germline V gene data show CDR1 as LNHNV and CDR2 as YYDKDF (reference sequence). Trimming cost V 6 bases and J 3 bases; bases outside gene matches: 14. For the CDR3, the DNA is TGTGCCACCAGGTTGGACAGGCTCGCGGCGGGCAAAAACATTCAGTACTTC. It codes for CATRLDRLAAGKNIQYF. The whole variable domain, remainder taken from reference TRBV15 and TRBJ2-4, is DAMVIQNPRYQVTQFGKPVTLSCSQTLNHNVMYWYQQKSSQAPKLLFHYYDKDFNNEADTPDNFQSRRPNTSFCFLDIRSPGLGDTAMYLCATRLDRLAAGKNIQYFGAGTRLSVL.

CDR3 coding DNA: TGTGCCACCAGTGATGACCGGACAGGGAAAGGTGGCTACACCTTC. Protein: CATSDDRTGKGGYTF. The V call is TRBV24-1, the J call TRBJ1-2, with 8 bases identical to TRBD1. The J segment lost 7 bases and the V segment lost 3 bases, leaving 9 bases of the junction unmatched. The CDR3 has 15 residues. The germline gives CDR1 KGHDR, CDR2 SFDVKD.

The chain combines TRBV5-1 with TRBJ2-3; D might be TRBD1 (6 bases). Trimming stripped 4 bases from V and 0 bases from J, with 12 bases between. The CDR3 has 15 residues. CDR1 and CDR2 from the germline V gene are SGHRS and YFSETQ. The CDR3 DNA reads TGCGCCAGCAGCCCCGGACAGAGAAGCACAGATACGCAGTATTTT. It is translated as CASSPGQRSTDTQYF.

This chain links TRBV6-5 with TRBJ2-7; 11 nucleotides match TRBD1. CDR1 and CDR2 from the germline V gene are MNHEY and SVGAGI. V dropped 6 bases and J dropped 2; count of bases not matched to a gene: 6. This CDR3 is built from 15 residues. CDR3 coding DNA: TGTGCCAGCAGGGACCCGGGACAGGGGGCCTACGAGCAGTACTTC. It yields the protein CASRDPGQGAYEQYF.

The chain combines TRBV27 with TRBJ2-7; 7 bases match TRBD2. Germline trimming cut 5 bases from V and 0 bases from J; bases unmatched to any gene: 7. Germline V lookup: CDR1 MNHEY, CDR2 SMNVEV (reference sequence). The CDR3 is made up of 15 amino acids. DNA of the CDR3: TGTGCCAGCAGTAACCCTTTAGCGGGCTCCTACGAGCAGTACTTC. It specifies CASSNPLAGSYEQYF.

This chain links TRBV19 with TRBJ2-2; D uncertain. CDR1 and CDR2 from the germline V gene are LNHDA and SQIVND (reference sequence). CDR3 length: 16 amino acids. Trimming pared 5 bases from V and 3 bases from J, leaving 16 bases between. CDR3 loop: CASSLFGTDYTGELFF. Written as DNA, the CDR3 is TGTGCCAGTAGTTTATTCGGAACAGATTACACCGGGGAGCTGTTTTTT.

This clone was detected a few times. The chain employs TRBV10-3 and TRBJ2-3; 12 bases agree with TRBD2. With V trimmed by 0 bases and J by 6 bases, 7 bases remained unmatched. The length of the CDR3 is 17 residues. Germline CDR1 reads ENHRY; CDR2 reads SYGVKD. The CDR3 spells CAISESASGRAVDTQYF. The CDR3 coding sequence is TGTGCCATCAGTGAGTCTGCTAGCGGGAGGGCCGTGGATACGCAGTATTTT.

The DNA for the CDR3 is TGTGCCAGCAGTGAAGGGGGACTAGCAGCCACAGATACGCAGTATTTT. Amino acid sequence: CASSEGGLAATDTQYF. The rearrangement uses TRBV6-1 and TRBJ2-3; TRBD2 aligns across 9 bases. Germline V gives CDR1 MNHNS, CDR2 SASEGT. Germline trimming cut 1 base from V and 2 bases from J; bases unmatched to any gene: 4. This CDR3 region has 16 residues.